The 30 T cell receptor beta chains listed next were all sequenced from one sample in a study of identical twins. Using its own MiXCR run on the 5' RACE reads, TCRdb lists one record per CDR3 protein. The sample lists about 530,000 distinct CDR3 sequences, more than 20% occurring once. The same specimen was also included in a second study, on yellow fever vaccine responses in identical twins.

The sample comprised CD4+ T cells sorted from blood. The receptors were gathered from a young woman in good health.

A few counts support this clonotype. The V gene is TRBV20-1, the J gene TRBJ2-1; 8 bases agree with TRBD2. Germline V gene lookup returns CDR1 DFQATT and CDR2 SNEGSKA (reference sequence). J was trimmed by 9 bases and V by 2 bases; bases with no gene match: 6. The CDR3 contains 13 residues. CDR3 sequence (DNA): TGCAGTGCTAGACCCCGGGGGGGTGGTGAGCAGTTCTTC. This translates into CSARPRGGGEQFF.

This clonotype has only a few counts. Here the CDR3 reads CASSAQTGARSEAFF. CDR3 nucleotides: TGTGCCAGCAGTGCACAGACAGGGGCCAGGAGCGAAGCTTTCTTT. The chain carries TRBV6-1 and TRBJ1-1; the match to TRBD1 covers 8 bases. Germline CDR1 MNHNS, CDR2 SASEGT. The CDR3 extends over 15 amino acids. The J segment lost 8 bases and the V segment lost 4 bases, leaving 12 bases of the junction unmatched.

This clonotype turned up a few times. This rearrangement joins TRBV21-1 to TRBJ2-1; TRBD2, the table's D call, was not compared with the DNA. TRBV21-1 is shown as a pseudogene. This CDR3 spans 15 amino acids. The CDR3 nucleotides read TGTGCCAGCAGGAAGCAGGGACCTTGTTGCAATGAGCAGTTCTTC. Translating gives CASRKQGPCCNEQFF.

The chain links TRBV6-2 or TRBV6-3 to TRBJ2-7; 12 bases align to TRBD2. CDR1 is MNHEY and CDR2 is SVGEGT in the germline V gene. The CDR3 spans 14 residues. Germline trimming cut 7 bases from V and 3 bases from J; bases unmatched to any gene: 4. CDR3 protein: CASTQTSGSYEQYV. The DNA for the CDR3 is TGTGCCAGCACTCAGACTAGCGGGAGCTACGAGCAGTACGTC.

The V and J genes are TRBV5-1 and TRBJ2-5, with D perhaps assigned TRBD1 or TRBD2 (6 bases each). The CDR3 runs to 14 residues. CDR1 is SGHRS and CDR2 is YFSETQ in the germline V gene. The V end was cut by 0 bases, the J end by 4 bases, with 10 bases between. DNA for the CDR3: TGCGCCAGCAGCTTGGATGGGGGGCTAGAGACCCAGTACTTC. It codes for CASSLDGGLETQYF.

The chain is built from TRBV2 and TRBJ2-3; unclear D gene. This CDR3 region has 12 residues. The V and J ends lost 7 bases and 3 bases respectively, with 8 bases between them. Germline V gives CDR1 SNHLY, CDR2 FYNNEI. The CDR3 sequence: CASTVGTDTQYF. CDR3 coding DNA: TGTGCCAGCACGGTGGGAACAGATACGCAGTATTTT. Full variable domain (outside the CDR3, taken from reference TRBV2 and TRBJ2-3): EPEVTQTPSHQVTQMGQEVILRCVPISNHLYFYWYRQILGQKVEFLVSFYNNEISEKSEIFDDQFSVERPDGSNFTLKIRSTKLEDSAMYFCASTVGTDTQYFGPGTRLTVL.

V is TRBV5-1 and J is TRBJ2-6; D ambiguous. Germline CDR1 SGHRS, CDR2 YFSETQ. V lost 2 bases, J lost 0 bases, and 6 bases lay in between. The CDR3 sequence is 15 residues long. CDR3 in DNA: TGCGCCAGCAGCTTTGGCCGCTCTGGGGCCAACGTCCTGACTTTC. Translation gives CASSFGRSGANVLTF.

The chain couples TRBV16 to TRBJ2-2; D gene uncertain. Germline V gives CDR1 KGHSY, CDR2 FQNENV. V was shortened by 4 bases and J by 7 bases, with 7 bases between the two germline ends. This CDR3 is 12 amino acids long. The CDR3 sequence is CASSRMGGELFF. The CDR3 region has the DNA TGTGCCAGCAGCCGGATGGGCGGGGAGCTGTTTTTT.

This clonotype was seen a few times. The chain couples TRBV4-1 to TRBJ1-2, with D possibly TRBD1 on 5 matching bases. The germline CDR1 and CDR2 sequences are MGHRA and YSYEKL. The CDR3 consists of 14 residues. With 5 bases removed from V and 6 bases from J, the gap between germline ends came to 16 bases. Here the CDR3 DNA reads TGCGCCAGCAGCAGTTGGGGCGCCGTCGATGGCTACACCTTC. Amino acids: CASSSWGAVDGYTF.

This clonotype was seen a handful of times. The V gene is TRBV11-3, the J gene TRBJ2-1; TRBD1 aligns across 9 bases. The CDR3 has 16 amino acids. Germline V lookup: CDR1 SGHNT, CDR2 YENEEA. V lost 4 bases, J lost 5 bases, and 9 bases stayed unmatched. The CDR3: CASSSGDRVTDNEQFF. DNA of the CDR3: TGTGCCAGCAGCTCTGGGGACAGGGTGACGGACAATGAGCAGTTCTTC.

The CDR3 is CASSLGTGSAGYTF. The CDR3 nucleotides read TGTGCCAGCAGTTTGGGGACAGGGAGCGCTGGCTACACCTTC. The chain joins TRBV28 to TRBJ1-2; TRBD1 aligns across 9 bases. This CDR3 is 14 amino acids long. The V and J ends lost 3 bases and 7 bases, in that order; junction bases with no gene match: 6. From germline, CDR1 is MDHEN and CDR2 SYDVKM.

This clonotype was picked up a small number of times. The chain joins TRBV10-3 to TRBJ2-3; the D is unclear. Trimming took 0 bases from V and 6 from J, leaving 19 bases between them. Germline V lookup: CDR1 ENHRY, CDR2 SYGVKD. The length of the CDR3 is 17 residues. CDR3 sequence reads: CAISESTAFKIRDTQYF. As DNA, the CDR3 is TGTGCCATCAGTGAGTCGACGGCGTTTAAAATAAGGGATACGCAGTATTTT.

V is TRBV7-2 and J is TRBJ1-4, with TRBD1 as a possible D gene (5 bases). This CDR3 region has 15 residues. The V and J ends lost 5 bases and 4 bases respectively, with 14 bases between them. Germline V gene sequence: CDR1 SGHTA, CDR2 FQGNSA. The CDR3 sequence is CASSRSGTLNEKLFF. Here the CDR3 DNA reads TGTGCCAGCAGCAGATCCGGGACGCTTAATGAAAAACTGTTTTTT.

As regards this clonotype: The germline gene is not matched at one end of the junction; a read error may be the cause. The rearrangement links TRBV20-1 to TRBJ2-2, with D tentatively TRBD2 (5 bases). CDR1 and CDR2 from the germline V gene are DFQATT and SNEGSKA (reference sequence). The CDR3 spans 14 residues. CDR3 nucleotides: TGCAGCGCTAGGGTCCCGGGATCCACCGGGGAGCTGTTTTTT. Protein sequence: CSARVPGSTGELFF.

The CDR3 nucleotides are TGCAGTGCTAAGGGACTAGCGGGGGGGTCGGATGAGCAGTTCTTC. It is translated as CSAKGLAGGSDEQFF. The chain uses TRBV20-1 and TRBJ2-1; 16 nucleotides line up with TRBD2. The CDR3 covers 15 residues. The V gene end was trimmed by 4 bases and the J gene end by 8 bases; junction bases not matched to a gene: 5. The germline V gene encodes CDR1 DFQATT and CDR2 SNEGSKA (reference sequence).

The rearrangement uses TRBV7-2 and TRBJ2-7; weak D call: TRBD1 (5 bases). The CDR3 contains 16 residues. The V gene's germline CDR1 is SGHTA and CDR2 FQGNSA. V shed 3 bases and J shed 2 bases, with 17 bases lying between them. CDR3 nucleotides: TGTGCCAGCAGCTTGGATTACAGGACCCTTGCCTACGAGCAGTACGTC. It translates to CASSLDYRTLAYEQYV.

This clonotype was seen more than once but under ten times. This sequence joins TRBV5-1 and TRBJ2-3; D unclear. This CDR3 spans 14 amino acids. Per the germline V gene, CDR1 is SGHRS and CDR2 is YFSETQ. V was cut by 0 bases and J by 5 bases, with 10 bases left in between. CDR3 sequence reads: CASSLDPLGDTQYF. Here the CDR3 DNA reads TGCGCCAGCAGCTTGGACCCTCTAGGAGATACGCAGTATTTT. Based on the CDR3 plus reference TRBV5-1 and TRBJ2-3, the full variable domain is KAGVTQTPRYLIKTRGQQVTLSCSPISGHRSVSWYQQTPGQGLQFLFEYFSETQRNKGNFPGRFSGRQFSNSRSEMNVSTLELGDSALYLCASSLDPLGDTQYFGPGTRLTVL.

The rearrangement links TRBV15 to TRBJ1-1; the D is unclear. V was cut by 2 bases and J by 3 bases, with 10 bases left in between. Germline lookup yields CDR1 LNHNV and CDR2 YYDKDF (reference sequence). The CDR3 totals 14 residues. The CDR3 loop reads CATSRSPTDTEAFF. The DNA for the CDR3 is TGTGCCACCAGCAGAAGCCCTACAGACACTGAAGCTTTCTTT.

The genes are TRBV5-1 and TRBJ2-1, with 7 nucleotides matching TRBD2. Germline values: CDR1 SGHRS, CDR2 YFSETQ. The J segment lost 0 bases and the V segment lost 4 bases, leaving 10 bases of the junction unmatched. The CDR3 runs 17 residues. The CDR3: CASSPGWLAVSYNEQFF. The CDR3 DNA sequence: TGCGCCAGCAGCCCCGGATGGCTAGCGGTCTCCTACAATGAGCAGTTCTTC.

Remarks on this clonotype: The junction departs from germline at one end; a sequencing error may be responsible. The chain couples TRBV28 to TRBJ2-1; no clear D. CDR1 MDHEN and CDR2 SYDVKM come from the germline V gene. The CDR3 totals 16 residues. The CDR3 coding sequence is TGTGCCAGCAGCCGCACTCCCTCGAGCTCCTACAATGAGCGGTTCTTC. Its protein is CASSRTPSSSYNERFF.

CDR3 protein: CASRRWGQAEGEQFF. The CDR3 DNA is TGTGCCAGTAGGAGGTGGGGACAGGCGGAAGGTGAGCAGTTCTTC. The chain carries TRBV19 and TRBJ2-1, with 8 bases identical to TRBD1. The CDR3 length is 15 residues. V shed 6 bases, J shed 9 bases, and the junction held 13 bases outside the gene matches. CDR1 and CDR2 from the germline V gene are LNHDA and SQIVND (reference sequence).

V usage is TRBV12-3 or TRBV12-4 and J usage is TRBJ2-1; 9 bases map to TRBD2. V dropped 2 bases and J dropped 1; count of bases not matched to a gene: 6. The CDR3 runs to 17 residues. DNA of the CDR3: TGTGCCAGCAGTTTAAGTCGGCGGGAGGGATCCTACAATGAGCAGTTCTTC. As protein: CASSLSRREGSYNEQFF.

The DNA of the CDR3 is TGTGCCAGCAGTGAAGCCGCTCAGCCCCAGCATTTT. It codes for CASSEAAQPQHF. The chain uses TRBV6-1 and TRBJ1-5; no firm D call. The CDR3 consists of 12 residues. Trimming took off 0 bases at V and 6 bases at J, with 3 bases between the two ends. Germline V gene sequence: CDR1 MNHNS, CDR2 SASEGT.

The sample holds many counts of this clonotype. This sequence joins TRBV12-3 or TRBV12-4 and TRBJ2-1; 9 bases line up with TRBD2. The CDR3 runs 15 residues. With 2 bases clipped from V and 8 bases from J, the junction kept 7 bases outside the gene matches. CDR3 sequence (DNA): TGTGCCAGCAGTTTAAGTGCAGCGGGAGGTGATGAGCAGTTCTTC. It encodes CASSLSAAGGDEQFF.

The chain links TRBV5-1 to TRBJ2-5; 8 positions match TRBD1. From germline, CDR1 is SGHRS and CDR2 YFSETQ. V was clipped by 0 bases and J by 5 bases; unmatched bases: 9. The CDR3 covers 16 residues. The CDR3: CASSLGSRGLGETQYF. The CDR3 nucleotides are TGCGCCAGCAGCTTGGGCTCCAGGGGGCTGGGGGAGACCCAGTACTTC. Combining the CDR3 with reference TRBV5-1 and TRBJ2-5 gives the whole variable domain KAGVTQTPRYLIKTRGQQVTLSCSPISGHRSVSWYQQTPGQGLQFLFEYFSETQRNKGNFPGRFSGRQFSNSRSEMNVSTLELGDSALYLCASSLGSRGLGETQYFGPGTRLLVL.

The chain has TRBV19 and TRBJ2-3; no reliable D call. The V end lost 3 bases, the J end lost 6 bases, and 10 bases lay between the germline ends. Germline lookup yields CDR1 LNHDA and CDR2 SQIVND (reference sequence). The CDR3 extends over 13 amino acids. Here the CDR3 reads CASSIQPWDTQYF. CDR3 DNA: TGTGCCAGTAGTATCCAACCGTGGGATACGCAGTATTTT.

This chain connects TRBV5-1 to TRBJ1-1; TRBD1 aligns across 9 bases. This CDR3 has 16 amino acids. In germline, CDR1 is SGHRS, CDR2 YFSETQ. V was pared by 3 bases and J by 1 base, with 7 bases of the junction left unmatched. The CDR3 region is CASSSGQGGGNTEAFF. Written as DNA, the CDR3 is TGCGCCAGCAGCTCGGGACAGGGTGGAGGGAACACTGAAGCTTTCTTT.

This clonotype was counted only a few times. The chain combines TRBV6-5 with TRBJ1-5; TRBD1 might be the D (6 bases). The V end lost 2 bases, the J end lost 5 bases, and 10 bases lay between the germline ends. Germline V lookup: CDR1 MNHEY, CDR2 SVGAGI. The CDR3 is made up of 14 amino acids. CDR3 amino acids: CASSYSPGDQPQHF. The CDR3 nucleotides are TGTGCCAGCAGTTACAGCCCAGGGGATCAGCCCCAGCATTTT.

The chain has TRBV25-1 and TRBJ1-3; unclear D gene. V lost 6 bases and J 3 bases, leaving 6 bases between the germline ends. The germline V gene has CDR1 MGHDK and CDR2 SYGVNS. The CDR3 contains 12 residues. CDR3 bases: TGTGCCAGCAGAGAGGGTGGAAACACCATATATTTT. Protein product: CASREGGNTIYF.

This clonotype turned up a few times. V usage is TRBV5-5 and J usage is TRBJ1-1; 8 bases are a match to TRBD1. Germline CDR1 is SGHKS and CDR2 is YYEKEE (reference sequence). The CDR3 spans 13 residues. The ends lost 4 bases at V and 6 bases at J; junction bases unmatched: 5. This chain's CDR3 is CASSATGAAEAFF. CDR3 nucleotide sequence: TGTGCCAGCAGCGCGACAGGGGCCGCTGAAGCTTTCTTT. Looking up the rest from reference TRBV5-5 and TRBJ1-1 gives the full variable domain: DAGVTQSPTHLIKTRGQQVTLRCSPISGHKSVSWYQQVLGQGPQFIFQYYEKEERGRGNFPDRFSARQFPNYSSELNVNALLLGDSALYLCASSATGAAEAFFGQGTRLTVV.